These T cell receptor beta chains were read from a single sample in a study of blood T cells in healthy people across ages. TCRdb analysed the 5' RACE reads with MiXCR anew, one entry per CDR3 protein. This sample has 780,000 or so distinct CDR3 sequences, with more than 55% found just once. Sample: blood. Receptor source: a man between 40 and 49 years old in good health. Both conserved end residues are part of each CDR3. D genes are given only for firm matches. A row's size may be missing; if present it is once, few, many or a size class.

TRBV29-1	.	TRBJ2-2	.	TGCAGCGTTGAGAGTGGTCGGAACACCGGGGAGCTGTTTTTT	CSVESGRNTGELFF
TRBV20-1	.	TRBJ2-3	TRBD1	TGCAGTGCTAGAGACCGGGACAGGGGCACAGATACGCAGTATTTT	CSARDRDRGTDTQYF
TRBV12-3/TRBV12-4	.	TRBJ1-4	TRBD1	TGTGCCAGCAGGCTTACCGGGACAGTGGATGAAAAACTGTTTTTT	CASRLTGTVDEKLFF
TRBV27	.	TRBJ2-7	TRBD1	TGTGCCAGCAGTCCATCCACCGGGGACAGGGGCTACGAGCAGTACTTC	CASSPSTGDRGYEQYF
TRBV29-1	.	TRBJ1-1	TRBD1	TGCAGCGTTACTCTAACAGGGGGGAACACTGAAGCTTTCTTT	CSVTLTGGNTEAFF
TRBV7-2	.	TRBJ2-5	TRBD2	TGTGCCAGCAGCCGCTCTCGTGGAGCGGGAGTTCAAGAGACCCAGTACTTC	CASSRSRGAGVQETQYF
TRBV20-1	few	TRBJ1-1	.	TGCAGTGCTAGAGAGGATCCGAACACTGAAGCTTTCTTT	CSAREDPNTEAFF
TRBV20-1	.	TRBJ2-3	.	TGCAGTGCCAGGGGAGACAAATCTAGCACAGATACGCAGTATTTT	CSARGDKSSTDTQYF
TRBV5-1	.	TRBJ2-1	TRBD2	TGCGCCAGCAGCCCTCTCCCAAGCGGGGGGTCCTATGAGCAGTTCTTC	CASSPLPSGGSYEQFF
TRBV20-1	.	TRBJ2-1	TRBD1	TGCAGTAGTGAGGGACAGGGGGTCGACAATGAGCAGTTCTTC	CSSEGQGVDNEQFF
TRBV29-1	few	TRBJ2-1	.	TGCAGCGTCCAAGGGGATCCCAGGGGGGCCTACAATGAGCAGTTCTTC	CSVQGDPRGAYNEQFF
TRBV29-1	.	TRBJ1-2	.	TGTTCGGGGGGCGAGCTCACTAACTATGGCTACACCTTC	CSGGELTNYGYTF
TRBV6-4	.	TRBJ1-2	.	TGTGCCAGCAGCGGAGGACGGCCATATGGCTACACCTTC	CASSGGRPYGYTF
TRBV11-3	few	TRBJ2-3	TRBD2	TGTGCCAGCAGCTGGCTAGCGGGAGAGACCACAGATACGCAGTATTTT	CASSWLAGETTDTQYF
TRBV20-1	once	TRBJ2-1	.	TGCAGTGCTAGGAAAGCGGGCCTCTGGGATGAGCAGTTCTTC	CSARKAGLWDEQFF
TRBV29-1	.	TRBJ2-5	.	TGCAGCGGGGATGGGGGACCTCACGAGACCCAGTACTTC	CSGDGGPHETQYF
TRBV7-3	.	TRBJ1-1	.	TGTGCCAGCAGCTTACAAAGGGTGAACACTGAAGCTTTCTTT	CASSLQRVNTEAFF
TRBV3-1	.	TRBJ1-4	TRBD1	TGTGCCAGCAGCCAAGGAACAGGGGATGAGAAACTGTTTTTT	CASSQGTGDEKLFF
TRBV7-8	.	TRBJ2-5	TRBD1	TGTGCCAGCAGTTCACAGGCAGGGACAGGGGCGGCGGAGACCCAGTACTTC	CASSSQAGTGAAETQYF
TRBV29-1	.	TRBJ1-2	TRBD1	TGCAGCGGGCGGACAGGGTATGGCTACACCTTC	CSGRTGYGYTF
TRBV24-1	few	TRBJ1-1	TRBD1	TGTGCCACCAGACAGGGGGCGAACACTGAAGCTTTCTTT	CATRQGANTEAFF
TRBV12-3/TRBV12-4	.	TRBJ1-5	.	TGTGCCAGCAGCGAAACAGGGAAAAATCAGCCCCAGCATTTT	CASSETGKNQPQHF
TRBV29-1	.	TRBJ1-2	.	TGCAGCGTTGACCGCAGGGGAGGAAACTATGGCTACACCTTC	CSVDRRGGNYGYTF
TRBV3-1	few	TRBJ2-3	.	TGTGCCAGCAGCCAACCGGCCGGTACGCAGTATTTT	CASSQPAGTQYF
TRBV15	few	TRBJ2-5	.	TGTGCCACCAGCGGATTCGGGCGGCCTGATGGAGAGACCCAGTACTTC	CATSGFGRPDGETQYF
TRBV27	.	TRBJ1-5	TRBD1	TGTGCCAGCAGTTACGGACAGGGCATCAATCAGCCCCAGCATTTT	CASSYGQGINQPQHF
TRBV20-1	.	TRBJ1-5	.	TGCAGTGCTCCCGACAGCGCCTTTAGCAATCAGCCCCAGCATTTT	CSAPDSAFSNQPQHF
TRBV12-3/TRBV12-4	few	TRBJ1-5	.	TGTGCCAGCAGTGAACAGGGTGGCAATCAGCCCCAGCATTTT	CASSEQGGNQPQHF
TRBV20-1	.	TRBJ2-3	.	TGCAGTGCATACTCGAGCACAGATACGCAGTATTTT	CSAYSSTDTQYF
TRBV27	.	TRBJ2-1	.	TGTGCCAGCAGTCATACTCGGACAGATTACAATGAGCAGTTCTTC	CASSHTRTDYNEQFF
TRBV5-1	.	TRBJ2-5	TRBD1	TGCGCCAGCAGCTTGGGGGACAGATTATCCCAAGAGACCCAGTACTTC	CASSLGDRLSQETQYF
TRBV28	once	TRBJ1-2	TRBD1	TGTGCCAGCAGTTCCACGCCCGGCCTCGGGACAGGGGGGACCTATGGCTACACCTTC	CASSSTPGLGTGGTYGYTF
TRBV5-1	.	TRBJ2-5	TRBD2	TGCGCCAGCAGCTTGGAGGCTAGCGGGAGTGCGGAGACCCAGTACTTC	CASSLEASGSAETQYF
TRBV6-1	few	TRBJ2-3	TRBD2	TGTGCCATCAAAGCCTGGACTAGCGGCCACACAGATACGCAGTATTTT	CAIKAWTSGHTDTQYF
TRBV28	.	TRBJ2-1	TRBD1	TGTGCCAGCAGTTTTAAGGGGGGACAGGGGAGAAACAATGAGCAGTTCTTC	CASSFKGGQGRNNEQFF
TRBV4-2	.	TRBJ2-5	TRBD1	TGTGCCAGCAGCCAAGATTCTACGAGGGGGCGTCTTTGGGAGACCCAGTACTTC	CASSQDSTRGRLWETQYF
TRBV7-9	once	TRBJ1-5	.	TGTCCCAGCACCCCGGGGGGTCAGGGCGGCAATCAGCCCCAGCATTTT	CPSTPGGQGGNQPQHF
TRBV5-6	.	TRBJ2-3	TRBD2	TGTGCCAGCAGCTTCGTAGCGGGTACCAGCACAGATACGCAGTATTTT	CASSFVAGTSTDTQYF
TRBV6-1	once	TRBJ2-1	.	TGTGCCAGCAGCCCGGACCCAACAGGTCCTGAGCAGTTCTTC	CASSPDPTGPEQFF
TRBV4-2	.	TRBJ2-4	TRBD2	TGTGCCTGCAGCCAAGATCTCTCGGCGGGGGAGGTAAACATTCAGTACTTC	CACSQDLSAGEVNIQYF
TRBV6-5	.	TRBJ1-1	TRBD1	TGTGCCAGCAGTTACGCCTCTACAGGGGACACTGAAGCTTTCTTT	CASSYASTGDTEAFF
TRBV27	.	TRBJ2-5	.	TGTACCAGCAGTCCCTCCAGGGGGGAGATTGGAGAGACCCAGTACTTC	CTSSPSRGEIGETQYF
TRBV5-1	.	TRBJ2-7	.	TGCGCCAGCAGCTTGGATCAGCCAGGGACAAACGAGCAGTACTTC	CASSLDQPGTNEQYF
TRBV7-2	few	TRBJ2-4	TRBD2	TGTGCCAGCAGTCTCCAAGCGGGAGTGCAGTACTTC	CASSLQAGVQYF
TRBV4-2	few	TRBJ2-4	TRBD2	TGTGCCAGCAGCCAAGATCGGGGTAGCGGGGAAAACATTCAGTACTTC	CASSQDRGSGENIQYF
TRBV24-1	.	TRBJ2-1	.	TGTGCCACCAGTGATTTGCAGACCGGTGAGCAGTTCTTC	CATSDLQTGEQFF
TRBV20-1	.	TRBJ1-6	.	TGCAGTGCTCTTTTGGCAGGGCCTAATTCACCCCTCCACTTT	CSALLAGPNSPLHF
TRBV5-5	.	TRBJ1-5	.	TGTGCCAGCAGCTTAACCAGGGGAGGGAGCAATCAGCCCCAGCATTTT	CASSLTRGGSNQPQHF
TRBV9	once	TRBJ1-1	.	TGTGCCAGCAGCGTAGATTTGGTGTCGACTGAAGCTTTCTTT	CASSVDLVSTEAFF
TRBV3-1	once	TRBJ2-1	.	TGTGCCAGCAGCCAAGGATTCGCCATAAAGCAGTTCTTC	CASSQGFAIKQFF